What follows are 10 T cell receptor beta chains derived from one specimen sequenced in a study of Ad26.COV2.S vaccination and SARS-CoV-2 variants. Only in-frame clones appear in the TCRdb table, and some are missing; sequencing was by immunoSEQ multiplex PCR. The profile covers around 350,000 clones, with around 92% appearing a single time and around 4.2% taken by the ten largest. This sample comprised peripheral blood, obtained after recovery from COVID-19. These receptors were taken from a human donor who had recovered from COVID-19.

This clone was picked up one time. V gene TRBV5-6 combines with J gene TRBJ1-1; 9 nucleotides align to TRBD1. J gave up 5 bases and V 2 bases, and 10 bases lay outside the gene matches. The CDR3 extends over 16 amino acids. Germline CDR1 SGHDT, CDR2 YYEEEE. The CDR3 bases are TGTGCCAGCAGCTTCCTCGGTGGGACAGGGTGGACTGAAGCTTTCTTT. Its protein product is CASSFLGGTGWTEAFF.

The chain joins TRBV5-6 to TRBJ2-3; D unresolved. Germline V lookup: CDR1 SGHDT, CDR2 YYEEEE. This CDR3 is 11 amino acids long. The ends were cut back, 2 bases at V and 3 bases at J, with 1 base in the middle. CDR3 in amino acids: CASSLTDTQYF. The CDR3 DNA sequence: TGTGCCAGCAGCTTAACAGATACGCAGTATTTT.

This clone appeared a single time. The V gene is TRBV5-1, the J gene TRBJ2-7; D is unresolved. Germline V gene lookup returns CDR1 SGHRS and CDR2 YFSETQ. V lost 0 bases and J lost 2, with 6 bases in between. The CDR3 consists of 13 residues. The CDR3 loop reads CASSLAPAYEQYF. In DNA form, the CDR3 reads TGCGCCAGCAGCTTGGCTCCCGCCTACGAGCAGTACTTC. Based on the CDR3 plus reference TRBV5-1 and TRBJ2-7, the full variable domain is KAGVTQTPRYLIKTRGQQVTLSCSPISGHRSVSWYQQTPGQGLQFLFEYFSETQRNKGNFPGRFSGRQFSNSRSEMNVSTLELGDSALYLCASSLAPAYEQYFGPGTRLTVT.

J is TRBJ2-1 and V is TRBV7-6; D could derive from TRBD1 or TRBD2 (5 bases each). Germline CDR1 reads SGHVS; CDR2 reads FNYEAQ. This CDR3 spans 14 amino acids. Trimming left V 5 bases short and J 4 bases short, with 12 bases between. The CDR3: CASSHGDGYNEQFF. The DNA of the CDR3 is TGTGCCAGCAGCCATGGGGACGGGTACAATGAGCAGTTCTTC.

This clone was observed a few times. The chain uses TRBV10-1 and TRBJ2-2; either TRBD1 or TRBD2 may fit D (5 bases each). V was trimmed by 4 bases and J by 2 bases, leaving 11 bases between them. CDR1 is WNHNN, CDR2 SYGVQD, per germline (reference sequence). This CDR3 is 15 amino acids long. CDR3 sequence reads: CASSGSGTNTGELFF. DNA of the CDR3: TGCGCCAGCAGTGGATCCGGGACCAACACCGGGGAGCTGTTTTTT.

The V gene is TRBV6-5, the J gene TRBJ2-7; D ambiguous. Germline V gives CDR1 MNHEY, CDR2 SVGAGI. This CDR3 has 15 residues. Trimming left V 4 bases short and J 4 bases short, with 17 bases between. The CDR3 region has the DNA TGTGCCAGCAGTTCCTGGGCTAGAGGCCCGTACGAGCAGTACTTC. Its translation is CASSSWARGPYEQYF.

The chain is built from TRBV7-9 and TRBJ1-1; 7 nucleotides align to TRBD1. The CDR3 covers 13 residues. CDR1 and CDR2 from the germline V gene are SEHNR and FQNEAQ (reference sequence). After removal of 4 bases from V and 11 bases from J, the junction contained 10 bases not matched to a gene. CDR3 sequence: CASSSGQWVEAFF. The CDR3 DNA reads TGTGCCAGCAGCTCGGGACAGTGGGTAGAGGCTTTCTTT.

The chain uses TRBV7-9 and TRBJ1-2; D is unclear. Germline CDR1 reads SEHNR; CDR2 reads FQNEAQ (reference sequence). The CDR3 extends over 13 amino acids. V dropped 0 bases and J dropped 8 bases, with 10 bases sitting between them. The CDR3 nucleotides are TGTGCCAGCAGCTTAGCTACGGATCTGGGCTACACCTTC. Translating gives CASSLATDLGYTF.

The CDR3 is CASSPRRGGAPYEQYF. The DNA for the CDR3 is TGTGCCAGTAGTCCAAGAAGGGGCGGGGCCCCCTACGAGCAGTACTTC. The chain has TRBV19 and TRBJ2-7, with a possible D match to TRBD2 (6 bases). Looked up from germline, CDR1 is LNHDA and CDR2 is SQIVND (reference sequence). This CDR3 is built from 16 residues. V lost 5 bases, J lost 2 bases, and 19 bases lay in between.

This clone occurred once. The chain joins TRBV7-9 to TRBJ2-2; D is ambiguous. The CDR3 extends over 8 amino acids. CDR1 is SEHNR, CDR2 FQNEAQ, per germline (reference sequence). This CDR3 reads CCVGELFF. The CDR3 DNA reads as TGTTGTGTCGGGGAGCTGTTTTTT.